The 29 T cell receptor beta chains below come from one sample, sequenced in a study of human T cells and chemical hapten exposure. Documented time point: pre-sensitization, week 0. Treatment reported: therapeutic diphenylcyclopropenone sensitization with weekly scalp DPC. From the RACE reads, TCRdb called clonotypes with MiXCR, one entry per CDR3 protein. The profile shows more than 250,000 distinct CDR3 sequences, over 7.5% of them singletons. The sequences come from whole blood, collected in connection with sensitization to the hapten diphenylcyclopropenone (DPC). These receptor sequences come from a man aged 18 to 30 with alopecia areata. Some clones in this sample may be carry-over from other donors' samples.

This clonotype was recorded once. V gene TRBV7-9 combines with J gene TRBJ1-4; D gene ambiguous. Deletions cut 5 bases from V and 0 bases from J, with 13 bases between. The germline gives CDR1 SEHNR, CDR2 FQNEAQ (reference sequence). CDR3 length: 16 residues. CDR3 nucleotides: TGTGCCAGCAGCCCAAGAGAACTTTCAACTAATGAAAAACTGTTTTTT. Its protein product is CASSPRELSTNEKLFF.

This clonotype showed up just a few times. This chain's CDR3 is CASSPFGGWGTQNEQFF. The CDR3 DNA sequence: TGTGCCAGCAGTCCCTTTGGGGGATGGGGGACACAGAATGAGCAGTTCTTC. The chain combines TRBV7-7 with TRBJ2-1, with D tentatively TRBD1 (6 bases). CDR1 and CDR2 from the germline V gene are SSHAT and FNYEAQ (reference sequence). CDR3 length equals 17 residues. The germline V and J ends were trimmed by 6 bases and 7 bases, with 25 bases remaining between them.

This clonotype has a count of ten or more. J is TRBJ1-6 and V is TRBV9; D gene unclear. The CDR3 contains 17 residues. V dropped 0 bases and J dropped 1 base, with 11 bases sitting between them. Germline values: CDR1 SGDLS, CDR2 YYNGEE. The CDR3 protein is CASSVEAGRSYNSPLHF. The CDR3 DNA follows: TGTGCCAGCAGCGTAGAAGCTGGGCGATCCTATAATTCACCCCTCCACTTT.

Ten or more counts support this clonotype. This chain links TRBV5-1 with TRBJ1-4, with 9 bases that match TRBD1. The germline gives CDR1 SGHRS, CDR2 YFSETQ. V shed 3 bases and J 3 bases; nucleotides not matched to a gene: 3. The CDR3 is 15 residues long. For the CDR3, the DNA is TGCGCCAGCAGCTGGACAGGGGAAGCTAATGAAAAACTGTTTTTT. It specifies CASSWTGEANEKLFF.

The chain is built from TRBV5-1 and TRBJ1-4; tentative D call: TRBD1 (6 bases). V was cut by 3 bases and J by 7 bases, with 16 bases left in between. Germline CDR1 reads SGHRS; CDR2 reads YFSETQ. The CDR3 has 15 residues. This CDR3 is CASSSTGYLGEKLFF. DNA for the CDR3: TGCGCCAGCAGCTCAACAGGGTACCTCGGTGAAAAACTGTTTTTT.

CDR3 sequence reads: CASSYGRTPSTDTQYF. The CDR3 nucleotides are TGTGCCAGCAGTTACGGACGTACGCCTAGCACAGATACGCAGTATTTT. The rearrangement links TRBV6-5 to TRBJ2-3; no firm D call. The V gene lost 2 bases and the J gene lost 0 bases, with 12 bases spanning the gap. CDR3 length: 16 residues. CDR1 and CDR2 (germline): MNHEY, SVGAGI.

This clonotype was detected many times. The chain links TRBV20-1 to TRBJ1-1; D might be TRBD1 (5 bases). This CDR3 is built from 17 residues. Trimming stripped 6 bases from V and 0 bases from J, with 23 bases between. Germline lookup yields CDR1 DFQATT and CDR2 SNEGSKA (reference sequence). CDR3 bases: TGCAGTGCCAATCGACGGGGCGAGAGGCCTATGAACACTGAAGCTTTCTTT. It is translated as CSANRRGERPMNTEAFF.

The genes are TRBV6-6 and TRBJ2-7, with 11 bases fitting TRBD1. CDR3 length: 16 amino acids. The germline V gene encodes CDR1 MNHNY and CDR2 SVGAGI (reference sequence). With 0 bases clipped from V and 5 bases from J, the junction kept 6 bases outside the gene matches. The CDR3 reads CASSYSNPGQGDEQYF. The CDR3 nucleotides are TGTGCCAGCAGTTACTCGAACCCGGGACAGGGGGACGAGCAGTACTTC.

The J gene is TRBJ2-2, the V gene TRBV20-1, with TRBD1 matching 8 bases. Per germline, CDR1 DFQATT and CDR2 SNEGSKA (reference sequence). The ends lost 6 bases at V and 7 bases at J; junction bases unmatched: 7. CDR3 size: 13 residues. The CDR3 sequence: CSAETGVLGELFF. The DNA for the CDR3 is TGCAGTGCAGAGACAGGGGTTCTCGGGGAGCTGTTTTTT.

The chain is built from TRBV11-2 and TRBJ1-6; D not certain. Germline V lookup: CDR1 SGHAT, CDR2 FQNNGV. The CDR3 has 15 residues. V lost 5 bases and J lost 9, with 17 bases in between. CDR3 residues: CASSRGGVMISPLHF. For the CDR3, the DNA is TGTGCCAGCAGCCGCGGCGGGGTGATGATTTCACCCCTCCACTTT.

This clonotype has more than one count but fewer than ten. The CDR3 coding sequence is TGTGCCAGCAGTTCCCACAGGGGGGGAGTGGGCTCGGAGAACACTGAAGCTTTCTTT. Translating it yields CASSSHRGGVGSENTEAFF. This rearrangement joins TRBV28 to TRBJ1-1, with 8 bases identical to TRBD1. CDR1 MDHEN and CDR2 SYDVKM come from the germline V gene. The CDR3 covers 19 residues. V gave up 4 bases and J gave up 1 base; unmatched junction bases: 17.

Only a few counts were recorded for this clonotype. The chain combines TRBV7-7 with TRBJ2-5; 13 bases are shared with TRBD2. This CDR3 is 16 amino acids long. With V trimmed by 5 bases and J by 1 base, 4 bases remained unmatched. Germline V CDR1 and CDR2: SSHAT, FNYEAQ (reference sequence). The CDR3 protein is CASSALAGGPQETQYF. The CDR3 DNA follows: TGTGCCAGCAGCGCACTAGCGGGGGGGCCCCAAGAGACCCAGTACTTC.

This clonotype was observed at least ten times. The rearrangement uses TRBV7-9 and TRBJ2-3; weak D call: TRBD2 (5 bases). Between the trimmed V and J ends, which lost 2 bases and 4 bases, there was a span of 10 bases. CDR1 is SEHNR and CDR2 is FQNEAQ in the germline V gene (reference sequence). The CDR3 consists of 14 residues. The CDR3 DNA follows: TGTGCCAGCAGCTTAAGTCGGGGATCAGATACGCAGTATTTT. This codes for CASSLSRGSDTQYF.

This clonotype occurred a few times. The gene calls are TRBV5-1 and TRBJ2-7; 8 bases are shared with TRBD1. CDR3 length equals 14 residues. Germline V CDR1 and CDR2: SGHRS, YFSETQ. The ends lost 4 bases at V and 2 bases at J; junction bases unmatched: 5. CDR3 sequence: CASSQGQGAYEQYV. The CDR3 region has the DNA TGCGCCAGCAGCCAAGGACAGGGCGCCTACGAGCAGTACGTC.

This clonotype has more than one count but fewer than ten. The chain recombines TRBV19 with TRBJ1-2, with 8 positions matching TRBD1. Germline V gives CDR1 LNHDA, CDR2 SQIVND (reference sequence). Unmatched junction bases numbered 7, after V lost 10 bases and J lost 6 bases. The CDR3 contains 12 residues. CDR3 loop: CATEGQDNGYTF. The CDR3 bases are TGTGCCACCGAGGGACAGGATAATGGCTACACCTTC.

The CDR3: CASSKRTGQGPLQSPLHF. In nucleotides, the CDR3 is TGTGCCAGCAGCAAACGTACGGGACAGGGACCCCTTCAATCACCCCTCCACTTT. The J gene is TRBJ1-6, the V gene TRBV21-1; TRBD1 is taken as the D call from the table, unchecked against the DNA. TRBV21-1 represents a pseudogene. The CDR3 has 18 amino acids.

This clonotype was detected a few times. The chain carries TRBV7-9 and TRBJ2-5; D possibly corresponds to TRBD1 (5 bases). The length of the CDR3 is 17 residues. From germline, CDR1 is SEHNR and CDR2 FQNEAQ (reference sequence). Between the trimmed V and J ends, which lost 1 base and 5 bases, there was a span of 20 bases. CDR3 sequence: CASSLESTAQGGETQYF. The CDR3 coding sequence is TGTGCCAGCAGCTTAGAAAGTACGGCGCAGGGCGGTGAGACCCAGTACTTC.

This chain links TRBV10-3 with TRBJ2-7; a weak D match, TRBD2 (6 bases). There are 13 residues in the CDR3. Per germline, CDR1 ENHRY and CDR2 SYGVKD. V was trimmed by 8 bases and J by 4 bases, leaving 15 bases between them. The chain's CDR3 is CAIGRDREYEQYV. The CDR3 nucleotides read TGTGCCATCGGCCGGGACCGGGAGTACGAGCAGTACGTC.

This clonotype came up a few times. This chain connects TRBV4-2 to TRBJ2-3, with D perhaps TRBD1 (5 bases). Germline V lookup: CDR1 LGHNA, CDR2 YNFKEQ. This CDR3 is built from 16 residues. Deletions cut 3 bases from V and 0 bases from J, with 13 bases between. The CDR3 loop is CASSHVPDSSTDTQYF. The CDR3 DNA reads TGTGCCAGCAGCCATGTCCCAGACAGCAGCACAGATACGCAGTATTTT.

In its sample, this clonotype was seen a few times. The genes are TRBV28 and TRBJ2-2, with D possibly being TRBD1 (6 bases). The CDR3 extends over 15 amino acids. Per germline, CDR1 MDHEN and CDR2 SYDVKM. V was cut by 6 bases and J by 6 bases, with 17 bases left in between. CDR3 sequence reads: CASSLVWGRSGELFF. Written as DNA, the CDR3 is TGTGCCAGCAGCCTAGTCTGGGGGCGGTCCGGGGAGCTGTTTTTT.

The chain links TRBV4-1 to TRBJ2-1; 16 nucleotides line up with TRBD2. The junction had 9 bases not matched to a gene; V was cut back by 3 bases and J by 1 base. The germline V gene encodes CDR1 MGHRA and CDR2 YSYEKL. The CDR3 runs to 20 residues. The CDR3 bases are TGCGCCAGCAGCCAGGGGACTAGCGGGGGGGCTTACACGTCCTACAATGAGCAGTTCTTC. Translation: CASSQGTSGGAYTSYNEQFF.

In its sample, this clonotype was seen a few times. The chain uses TRBV7-6 and TRBJ2-3; no clear D. CDR3 length equals 14 residues. Deletions cut 1 base from V and 6 bases from J, with 11 bases between. The germline V gene encodes CDR1 SGHVS and CDR2 FNYEAQ. Here the CDR3 DNA reads TGTGCCAGCAGCTTAGATCCGGGTGGCGATACGCAGTATTTT. Residues: CASSLDPGGDTQYF.

CDR3 loop: CASSLRWDRGYEQYF. The CDR3 coding sequence is TGTGCCAGCAGTTTAAGATGGGACAGGGGCTACGAGCAGTACTTC. The rearrangement uses TRBV28 and TRBJ2-7; 10 positions agree with TRBD1. Germline-derived CDR1 and CDR2 are MDHEN and SYDVKM. With V trimmed by 2 bases and J by 3 bases, 4 bases remained unmatched. The CDR3 has 15 residues.

The gene calls are TRBV9 and TRBJ1-1, with TRBD1 as a possible D gene (5 bases). The V gene's germline CDR1 is SGDLS and CDR2 YYNGEE. This CDR3 contains 17 residues. V shed 0 bases and J shed 6 bases, with 21 bases lying between them. In DNA, the CDR3 is TGTGCCAGCAGCGTAGCCAGCAGAGGGGACGGAATGTCTGAAGCTTTCTTT. As protein: CASSVASRGDGMSEAFF.

This clonotype showed up many times. This chain joins TRBV9 and TRBJ1-1, with 11 bases matching TRBD1. Germline CDR1 SGDLS, CDR2 YYNGEE. The CDR3 runs 14 residues. V dropped 0 bases and J dropped 9; count of bases not matched to a gene: 4. The CDR3 bases are TGTGCCAGCAGCGTAGAGGGGACAGGGGGTCAAGCTTTCTTT. Translated, it gives CASSVEGTGGQAFF.

This clonotype was observed at least ten times. This chain links TRBV10-1 with TRBJ2-5; no reliable D call. CDR1 is WNHNN and CDR2 is SYGVQD in the germline V gene (reference sequence). V was shortened by 0 bases and J by 0 bases, with 8 bases between the two germline ends. This CDR3 comprises 15 residues. CDR3 in amino acids: CASSESRHNQETQYF. The CDR3 DNA is TGCGCCAGCAGTGAGTCTAGGCACAACCAAGAGACCCAGTACTTC.

This clonotype was counted between two and nine times. The genes are TRBV5-6 and TRBJ1-6, with 9 bases identical to TRBD1. The germline V gene has CDR1 SGHDT and CDR2 YYEEEE. The CDR3 totals 14 residues. Losses at the gene ends were 5 bases for V and 10 bases for J; bases not matched to a gene: 7. DNA of the CDR3: TGTGCCAGCAGTCCGACAGGGGGTCTCTCACCCCTCCACTTT. Its translation is CASSPTGGLSPLHF.

V usage is TRBV24-1 and J usage is TRBJ2-3; TRBD2 agrees at 7 bases. After removal of 4 bases from V and 5 bases from J, the junction contained 5 bases not matched to a gene. Germline V lookup: CDR1 KGHDR, CDR2 SFDVKD. The CDR3 totals 14 residues. CDR3 residues: CATSDTSVGDTQYF. Here the CDR3 DNA reads TGTGCCACCAGTGACACTAGCGTTGGAGATACGCAGTATTTT.

At least ten counts were recorded for this clonotype. The V and J genes are TRBV20-1 and TRBJ1-4; D not certain. From germline, CDR1 is DFQATT and CDR2 SNEGSKA (reference sequence). The V end lost 0 bases, the J end lost 0 bases, and 8 bases lay between the germline ends. The CDR3 is made up of 15 amino acids. As DNA, the CDR3 is TGCAGTGCTAGAGATCCTCGTGCAACTAATGAAAAACTGTTTTTT. This translates into CSARDPRATNEKLFF.